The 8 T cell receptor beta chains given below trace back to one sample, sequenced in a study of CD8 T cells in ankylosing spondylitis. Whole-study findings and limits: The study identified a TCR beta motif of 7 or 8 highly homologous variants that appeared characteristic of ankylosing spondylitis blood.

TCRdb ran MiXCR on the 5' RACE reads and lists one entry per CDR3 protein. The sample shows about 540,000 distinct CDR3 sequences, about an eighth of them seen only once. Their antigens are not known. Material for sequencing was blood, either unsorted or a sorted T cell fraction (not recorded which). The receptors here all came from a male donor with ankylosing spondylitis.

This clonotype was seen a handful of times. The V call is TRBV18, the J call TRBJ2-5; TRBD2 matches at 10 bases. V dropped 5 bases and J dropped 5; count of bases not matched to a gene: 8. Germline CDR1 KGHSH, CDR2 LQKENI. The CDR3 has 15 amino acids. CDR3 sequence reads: CASSSSGSGIETQYF. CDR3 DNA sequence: TGTGCCAGCTCATCTAGCGGGAGCGGTATCGAGACCCAGTACTTC.

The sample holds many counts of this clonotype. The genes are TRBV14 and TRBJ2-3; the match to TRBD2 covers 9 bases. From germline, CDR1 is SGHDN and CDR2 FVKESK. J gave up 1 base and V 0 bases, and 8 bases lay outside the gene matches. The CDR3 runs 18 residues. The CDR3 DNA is TGTGCCAGCAGCCAAGAGCCTAGCGGGAAGTGGGGCACAGATACGCAGTATTTT. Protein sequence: CASSQEPSGKWGTDTQYF.

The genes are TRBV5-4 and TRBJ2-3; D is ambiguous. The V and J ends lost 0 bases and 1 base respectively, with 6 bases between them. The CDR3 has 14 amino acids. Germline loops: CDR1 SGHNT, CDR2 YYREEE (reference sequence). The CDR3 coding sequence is TGTGCCAGCAGCTTGGGGGTCGGCACAGATACGCAGTATTTT. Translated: CASSLGVGTDTQYF.

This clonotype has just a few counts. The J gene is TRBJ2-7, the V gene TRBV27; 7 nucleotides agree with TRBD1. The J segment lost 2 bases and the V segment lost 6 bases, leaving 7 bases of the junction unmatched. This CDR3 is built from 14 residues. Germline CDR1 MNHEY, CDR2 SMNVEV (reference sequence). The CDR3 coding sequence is TGTGCCAGCAGGCGTCTCCAGGGGGCCTACGAGCAGTACTTC. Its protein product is CASRRLQGAYEQYF.

The CDR3 coding sequence is TGTGCCATCAGTGAGTTCGGGGACTGGTCCTCTGGAAACACCATATATTTT. This gives the protein CAISEFGDWSSGNTIYF. This chain joins TRBV10-3 and TRBJ1-3, with a weak D call TRBD1 (5 bases). CDR3 length: 17 amino acids. Germline CDR1 ENHRY, CDR2 SYGVKD. Trimming took 1 base from V and 0 from J, leaving 13 bases between them.

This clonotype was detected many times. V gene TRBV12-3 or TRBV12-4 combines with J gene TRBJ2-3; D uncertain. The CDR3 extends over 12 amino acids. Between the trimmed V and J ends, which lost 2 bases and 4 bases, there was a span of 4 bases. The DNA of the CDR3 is TGTGCCAGCAGTTTATGGGCAGATACGCAGTATTTT. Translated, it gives CASSLWADTQYF.

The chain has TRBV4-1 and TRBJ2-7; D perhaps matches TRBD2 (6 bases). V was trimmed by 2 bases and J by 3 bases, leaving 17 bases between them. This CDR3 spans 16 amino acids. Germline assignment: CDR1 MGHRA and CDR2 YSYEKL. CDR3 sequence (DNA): TGCGCCAGCAGCCAACCGGGATCTAGCGACGTCTACGAGCAGTACTTC. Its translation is CASSQPGSSDVYEQYF.

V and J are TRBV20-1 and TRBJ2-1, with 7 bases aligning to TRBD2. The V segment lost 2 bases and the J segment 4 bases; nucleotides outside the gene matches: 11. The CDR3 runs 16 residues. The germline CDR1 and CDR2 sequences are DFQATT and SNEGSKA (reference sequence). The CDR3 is CSARLASGAMYNEQFF. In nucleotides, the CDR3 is TGCAGTGCTAGATTGGCTAGCGGAGCCATGTACAATGAGCAGTTCTTC.